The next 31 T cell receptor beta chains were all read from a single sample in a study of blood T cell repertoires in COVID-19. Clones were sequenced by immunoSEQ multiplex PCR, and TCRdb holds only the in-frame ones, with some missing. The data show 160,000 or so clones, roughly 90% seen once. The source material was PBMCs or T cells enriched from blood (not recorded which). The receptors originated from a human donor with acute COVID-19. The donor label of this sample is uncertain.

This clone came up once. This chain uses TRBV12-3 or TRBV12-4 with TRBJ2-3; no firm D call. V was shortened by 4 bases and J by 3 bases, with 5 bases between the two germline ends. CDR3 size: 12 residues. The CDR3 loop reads CASSSHTDTQYF. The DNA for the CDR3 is TGTGCCAGCAGTTCCCATACAGATACGCAGTATTTT.

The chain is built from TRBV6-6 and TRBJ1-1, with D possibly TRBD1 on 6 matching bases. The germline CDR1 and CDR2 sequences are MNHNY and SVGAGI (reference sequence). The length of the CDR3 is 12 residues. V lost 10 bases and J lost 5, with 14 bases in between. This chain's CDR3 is CAIAGGRTEAFF. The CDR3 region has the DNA TGTGCCATCGCGGGGGGGCGGACTGAAGCTTTCTTT.

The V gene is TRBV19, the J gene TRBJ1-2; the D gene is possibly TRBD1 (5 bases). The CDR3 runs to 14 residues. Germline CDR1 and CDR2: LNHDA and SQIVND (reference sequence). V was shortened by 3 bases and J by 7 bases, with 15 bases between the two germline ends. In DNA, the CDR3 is TGTGCCAGTAGTATCCAACGGGGAGGGACTGGCTACACCTTC. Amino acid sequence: CASSIQRGGTGYTF.

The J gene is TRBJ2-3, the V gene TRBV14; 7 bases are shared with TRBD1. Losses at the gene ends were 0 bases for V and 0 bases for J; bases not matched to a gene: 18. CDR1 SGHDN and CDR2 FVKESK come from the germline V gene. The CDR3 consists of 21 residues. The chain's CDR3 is CASSQEGGPFVADSSTDTQYF. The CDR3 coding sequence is TGTGCCAGCAGCCAAGAAGGGGGCCCTTTTGTCGCAGACTCTAGCACAGATACGCAGTATTTT. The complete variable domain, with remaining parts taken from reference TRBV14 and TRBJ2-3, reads EAGVTQFPSHSVIEKGQTVTLRCDPISGHDNLYWYRRVMGKEIKFLLHFVKESKQDESGMPNNRFLAERTGGTYSTLKVQPAELEDSGVYFCASSQEGGPFVADSSTDTQYFGPGTRLTVL.

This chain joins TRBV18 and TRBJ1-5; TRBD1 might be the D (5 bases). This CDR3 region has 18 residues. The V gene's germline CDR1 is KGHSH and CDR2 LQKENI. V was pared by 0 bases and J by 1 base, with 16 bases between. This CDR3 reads CASSPPSVFQGSNQPQHF. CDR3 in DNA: TGTGCCAGCTCACCACCGTCTGTCTTCCAGGGCAGCAATCAGCCCCAGCATTTT. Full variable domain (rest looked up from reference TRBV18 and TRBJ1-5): NAGVMQNPRHLVRRRGQEARLRCSPMKGHSHVYWYRQLPEEGLKFMVYLQKENIIDESGMPKERFSAEFPKEGPSILRIQQVVRGDSAAYFCASSPPSVFQGSNQPQHFGDGTRLSIL.

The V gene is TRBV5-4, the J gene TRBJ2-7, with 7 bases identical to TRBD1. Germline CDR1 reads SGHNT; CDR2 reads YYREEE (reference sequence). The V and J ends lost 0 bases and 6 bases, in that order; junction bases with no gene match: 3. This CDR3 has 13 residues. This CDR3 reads CASSLGQGAEQYF. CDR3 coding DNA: TGTGCCAGCAGCTTGGGACAGGGCGCCGAGCAGTACTTC.

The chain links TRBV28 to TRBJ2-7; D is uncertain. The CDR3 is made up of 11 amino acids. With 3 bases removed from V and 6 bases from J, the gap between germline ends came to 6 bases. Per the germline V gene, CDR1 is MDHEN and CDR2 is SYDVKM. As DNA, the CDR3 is TGTGCCAGCAGTTTGGCAGTCGAGCAGTACTTC. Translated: CASSLAVEQYF.

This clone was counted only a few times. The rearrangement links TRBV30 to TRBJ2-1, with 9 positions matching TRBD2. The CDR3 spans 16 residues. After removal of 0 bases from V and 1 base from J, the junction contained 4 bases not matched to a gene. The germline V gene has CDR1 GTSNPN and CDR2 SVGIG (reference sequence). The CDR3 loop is CAWSVGTSGSYNEQFF. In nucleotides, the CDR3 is TGTGCCTGGAGTGTAGGTACTAGCGGGTCCTACAATGAGCAGTTCTTC.

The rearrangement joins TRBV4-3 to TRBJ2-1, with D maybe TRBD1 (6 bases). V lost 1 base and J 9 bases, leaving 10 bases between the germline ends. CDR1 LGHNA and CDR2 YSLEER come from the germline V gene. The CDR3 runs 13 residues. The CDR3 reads CASSQGTASEQFF. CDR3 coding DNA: TGCGCCAGCAGCCAAGGGACAGCCAGTGAGCAGTTCTTC.

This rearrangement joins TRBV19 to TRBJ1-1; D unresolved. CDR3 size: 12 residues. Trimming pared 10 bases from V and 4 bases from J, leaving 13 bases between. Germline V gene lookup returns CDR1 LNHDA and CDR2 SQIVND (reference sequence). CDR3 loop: CATRKEGTEAFF. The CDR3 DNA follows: TGTGCCACCAGGAAGGAGGGCACTGAAGCTTTCTTT.

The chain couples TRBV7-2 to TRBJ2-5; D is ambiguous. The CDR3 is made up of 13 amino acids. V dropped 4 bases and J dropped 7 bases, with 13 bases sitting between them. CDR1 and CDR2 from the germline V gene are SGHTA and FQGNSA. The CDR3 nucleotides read TGTGCCAGCAGCTCCACCCGGTCTGGGACCCAGTACTTC. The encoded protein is CASSSTRSGTQYF.

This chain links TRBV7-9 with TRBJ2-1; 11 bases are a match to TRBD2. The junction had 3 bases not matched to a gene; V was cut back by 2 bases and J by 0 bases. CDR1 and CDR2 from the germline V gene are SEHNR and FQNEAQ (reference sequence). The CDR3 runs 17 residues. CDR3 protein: CASSLLTSGVSYNEQFF. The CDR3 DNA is TGTGCCAGCAGCTTATTGACTAGCGGGGTCTCCTACAATGAGCAGTTCTTC.

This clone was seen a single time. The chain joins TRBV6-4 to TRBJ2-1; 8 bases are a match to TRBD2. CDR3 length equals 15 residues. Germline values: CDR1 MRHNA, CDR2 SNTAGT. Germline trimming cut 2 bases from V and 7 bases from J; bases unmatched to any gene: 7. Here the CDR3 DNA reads TGTGCCAGCAGTGACGCGTCGGGGGGGCCTAATGAGCAGTTCTTC. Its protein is CASSDASGGPNEQFF.

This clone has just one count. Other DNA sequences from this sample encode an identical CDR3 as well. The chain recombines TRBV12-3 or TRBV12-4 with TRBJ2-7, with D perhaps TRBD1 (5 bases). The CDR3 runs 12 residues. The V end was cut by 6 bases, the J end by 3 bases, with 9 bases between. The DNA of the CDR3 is TGTGCCAGCAGCTTTGACAGCTACGAGCAGTACTTC. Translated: CASSFDSYEQYF.

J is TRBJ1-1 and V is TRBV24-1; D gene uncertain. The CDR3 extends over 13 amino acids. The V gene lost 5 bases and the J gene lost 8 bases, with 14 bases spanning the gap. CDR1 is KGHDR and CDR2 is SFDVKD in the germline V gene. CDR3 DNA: TGTGCCACCAGTGCCGATACGACATCCGAAGCTTTCTTT. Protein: CATSADTTSEAFF.

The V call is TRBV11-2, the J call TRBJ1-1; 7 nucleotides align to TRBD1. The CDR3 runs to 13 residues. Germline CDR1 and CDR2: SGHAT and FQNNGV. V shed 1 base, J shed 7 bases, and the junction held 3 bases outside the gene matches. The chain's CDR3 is CASSLGGGGEAFF. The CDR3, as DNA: TGTGCCAGCAGCTTAGGAGGGGGCGGTGAAGCTTTCTTT. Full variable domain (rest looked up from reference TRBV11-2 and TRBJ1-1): EAGVAQSPRYKIIEKRQSVAFWCNPISGHATLYWYQQILGQGPKLLIQFQNNGVVDDSQLPKDRFSAERLKGVDSTLKIQPAKLEDSAVYLCASSLGGGGEAFFGQGTRLTVV.

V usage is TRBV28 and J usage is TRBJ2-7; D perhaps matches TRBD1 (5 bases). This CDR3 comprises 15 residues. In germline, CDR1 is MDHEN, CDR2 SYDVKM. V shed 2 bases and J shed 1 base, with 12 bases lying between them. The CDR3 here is CASSLRARASYEQYF. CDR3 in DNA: TGTGCCAGCAGTTTAAGGGCCAGGGCATCCTACGAGCAGTACTTC.

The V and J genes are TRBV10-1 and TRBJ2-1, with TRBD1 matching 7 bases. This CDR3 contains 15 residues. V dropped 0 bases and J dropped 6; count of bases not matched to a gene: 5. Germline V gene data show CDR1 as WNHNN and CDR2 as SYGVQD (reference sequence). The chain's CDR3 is CASSESGGAGNEQFF. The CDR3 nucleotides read TGCGCCAGCAGTGAGTCAGGGGGCGCGGGCAATGAGCAGTTCTTC.

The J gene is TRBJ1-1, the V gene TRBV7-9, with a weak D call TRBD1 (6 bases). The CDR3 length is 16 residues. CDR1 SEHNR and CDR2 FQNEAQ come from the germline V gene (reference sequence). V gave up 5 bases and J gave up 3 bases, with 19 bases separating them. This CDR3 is CASSLNSQGRDTEAFF. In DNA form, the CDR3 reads TGTGCCAGCAGCCTAAATTCACAGGGCAGGGACACTGAAGCTTTCTTT. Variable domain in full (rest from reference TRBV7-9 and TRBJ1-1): DTGVSQNPRHKITKRGQNVTFRCDPISEHNRLYWYRQTLGQGPEFLTYFQNEAQLEKSRLLSDRFSAERPKGSFSTLEIQRTEQGDSAMYLCASSLNSQGRDTEAFFGQGTRLTVV.

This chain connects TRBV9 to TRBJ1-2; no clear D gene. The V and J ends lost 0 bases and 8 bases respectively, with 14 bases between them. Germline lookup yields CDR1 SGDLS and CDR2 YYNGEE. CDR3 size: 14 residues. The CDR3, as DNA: TGTGCCAGCAGCGTAGGGAACACCGAGGGAGGCTACACCTTC. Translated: CASSVGNTEGGYTF. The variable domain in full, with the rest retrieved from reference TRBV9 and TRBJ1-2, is DSGVTQTPKHLITATGQRVTLRCSPRSGDLSVYWYQQSLDQGLQFLIQYYNGEERAKGNILERFSAQQFPDLHSELNLSSLELGDSALYFCASSVGNTEGGYTFGSGTRLTVV.

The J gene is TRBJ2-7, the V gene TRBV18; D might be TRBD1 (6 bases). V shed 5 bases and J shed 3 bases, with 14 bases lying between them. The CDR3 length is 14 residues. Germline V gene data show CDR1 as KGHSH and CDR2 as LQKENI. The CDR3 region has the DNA TGTGCCAGCTCATCTTTTGGACAGAACTACGAGCAGTACTTC. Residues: CASSSFGQNYEQYF.

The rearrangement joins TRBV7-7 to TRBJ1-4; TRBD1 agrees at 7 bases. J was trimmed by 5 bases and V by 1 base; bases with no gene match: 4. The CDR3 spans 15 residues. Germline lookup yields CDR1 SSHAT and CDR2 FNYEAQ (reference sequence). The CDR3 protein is CASSLGQGGNEKLFF. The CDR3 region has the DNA TGTGCCAGCAGCTTAGGACAGGGCGGAAATGAAAAACTGTTTTTT.

CDR3 in amino acids: CASSETTGEGYTF. The DNA of the CDR3 is TGTGCCAGCAGTGAAACGACAGGGGAAGGCTACACCTTC. The V gene is TRBV2, the J gene TRBJ1-2; the match to TRBD1 covers 8 bases. Germline CDR1 and CDR2: SNHLY and FYNNEI. The CDR3 extends over 13 amino acids. V lost 2 bases to trimming and J lost 8 bases; unmatched junction nucleotides: 4.

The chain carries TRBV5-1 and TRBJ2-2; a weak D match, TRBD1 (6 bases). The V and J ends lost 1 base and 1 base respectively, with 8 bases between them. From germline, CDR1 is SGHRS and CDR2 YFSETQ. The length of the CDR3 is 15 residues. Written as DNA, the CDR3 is TGCGCCAGCAGCTTGTCACAGGGGAACACCGGGGAGCTGTTTTTT. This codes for CASSLSQGNTGELFF.

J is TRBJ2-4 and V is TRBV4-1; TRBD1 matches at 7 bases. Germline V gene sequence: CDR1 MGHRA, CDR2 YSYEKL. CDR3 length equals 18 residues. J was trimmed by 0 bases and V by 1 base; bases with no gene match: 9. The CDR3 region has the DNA TGCGCCAGCAGCCAAGCGCGGCTACAGGGGTTAGCCAAAAACATTCAGTACTTC. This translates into CASSQARLQGLAKNIQYF.

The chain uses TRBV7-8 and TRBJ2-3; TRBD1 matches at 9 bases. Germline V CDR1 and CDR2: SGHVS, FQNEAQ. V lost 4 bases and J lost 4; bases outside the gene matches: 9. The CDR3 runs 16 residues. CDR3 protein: CASSYKRDRESDTQYF. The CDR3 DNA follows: TGTGCCAGCAGCTATAAGCGGGACAGGGAGTCAGATACGCAGTATTTT.

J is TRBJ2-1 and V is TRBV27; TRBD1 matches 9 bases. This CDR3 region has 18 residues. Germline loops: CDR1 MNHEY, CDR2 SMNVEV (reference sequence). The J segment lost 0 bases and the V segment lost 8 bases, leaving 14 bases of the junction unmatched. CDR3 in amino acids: CASLPGTGPPSSYNEQFF. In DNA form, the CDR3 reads TGTGCCAGCTTACCCGGGACAGGGCCTCCCAGCTCCTACAATGAGCAGTTCTTC.

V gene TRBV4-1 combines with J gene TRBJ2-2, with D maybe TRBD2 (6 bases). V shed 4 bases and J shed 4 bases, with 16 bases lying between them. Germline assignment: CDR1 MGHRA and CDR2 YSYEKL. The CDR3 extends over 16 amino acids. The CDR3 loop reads CASSLRLEWSTGELFF. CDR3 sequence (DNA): TGCGCCAGCAGCCTCCGACTAGAGTGGAGCACCGGGGAGCTGTTTTTT.

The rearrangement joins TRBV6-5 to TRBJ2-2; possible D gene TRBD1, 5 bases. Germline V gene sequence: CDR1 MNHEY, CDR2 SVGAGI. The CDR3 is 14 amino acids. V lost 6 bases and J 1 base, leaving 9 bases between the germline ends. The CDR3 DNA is TGTGCCAGCAGCCCCGGACAGAACACCGGGGAGCTGTTTTTT. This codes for CASSPGQNTGELFF.

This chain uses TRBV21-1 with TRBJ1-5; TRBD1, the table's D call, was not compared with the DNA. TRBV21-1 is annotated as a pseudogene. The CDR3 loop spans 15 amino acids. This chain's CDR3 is CASRGHPNSNQPQHF. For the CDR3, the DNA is TGTGCCAGCAGGGGACATCCTAATAGCAATCAGCCCCAGCATTTT.

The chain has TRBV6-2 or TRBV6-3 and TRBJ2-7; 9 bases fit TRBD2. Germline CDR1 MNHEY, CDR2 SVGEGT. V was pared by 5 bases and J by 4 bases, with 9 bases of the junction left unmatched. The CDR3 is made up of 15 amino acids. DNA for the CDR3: TGTGCCAGCAGTGATACCGGGACTAGCCGATACGAGCAGTACTTC. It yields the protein CASSDTGTSRYEQYF.